This paragraph covers one TCR beta chain sequence. Some clones are missing from TCRdb's copy, which holds only in-frame ones; the method was immunoSEQ multiplex PCR. The table includes about 420,000 clones, approximately 90% detected once. These data come from a study of blood T cell repertoires in COVID-19. Germline CDR1 reads WSHSY; CDR2 reads SAAADI. Germline trimming cut 9 bases from V and 6 bases from J; bases unmatched to any gene: 11. The length of the CDR3 is 15 residues. This chain links TRBV10-2 with TRBJ1-6, with 7 bases identical to TRBD1. The sequenced sample consisted of peripheral blood. This TCR was sampled from a man between 18 and 29 years old with COVID-19, enrolled during active disease. Here the CDR3 reads CASKDVDRPNSPLHF. The CDR3 DNA follows: TGCGCCAGTAAGGACGTGGACAGGCCTAATTCACCCCTCCACTTT.